This is a list of T cell receptor beta chains from one sample in a study of blood T cell repertoires in COVID-19. Sequenced by immunoSEQ multiplex PCR; TCRdb stores in-frame clones only, minus some. The data show around 200,000 clones, around 89% seen once. Sequences were obtained from PBMCs or T cells enriched from blood (not recorded which). The receptors derive from a woman between 18 and 30 years old who had recovered from COVID-19. Each CDR3 is given with its conserved first and last residue. The order of the fields is V gene, clone size, D gene, J gene, CDR3 DNA, CDR3 protein. The D gene is left open where the match is weak. A clone size is listed for some rows: how often the clone was seen (once, few, many), or a class if it is expanded.

TRBV5-1	.	.	TRBJ2-7	TGCGCCAGCAGCTTGGCCGTCTCCTACGAGCAGTACTTC	CASSLAVSYEQYF
TRBV28	.	.	TRBJ1-5	TGTGCCAGCAGTTCAACCCTGTTGGGACAAGCCTATCAGCCCCAGCATTTT	CASSSTLLGQAYQPQHF
TRBV5-5	.	.	TRBJ2-1	TGTGCCAGCAGCGGAACGGACAACTACAATGAGCAGTTCTTC	CASSGTDNYNEQFF
TRBV30	few	.	TRBJ2-2	TGTGCCTGGAGTGTATTAGTAACCGGGGAGCTGTTTTTT	CAWSVLVTGELFF
TRBV7-8	.	.	TRBJ2-7	TGTGCCAGCAGCTTTCAGCAGGTGTACTACGAGCAGTACTTC	CASSFQQVYYEQYF
TRBV5-4	few	.	TRBJ1-6	TGTGCCAGCAGCTTGGACAGGAATTCACCCCTCCACTTT	CASSLDRNSPLHF
TRBV28	.	TRBD1	TRBJ1-5	TGTGCCAGCAGTCGGACAGGGGGGGGTCAGCCCCAGCATTTT	CASSRTGGGQPQHF
TRBV5-4	.	TRBD2	TRBJ2-1	TGTGCCAGCAGCCTCCGACCGGGAGGGTCTAACAATGAGCAGTTCTTC	CASSLRPGGSNNEQFF
TRBV18	.	.	TRBJ1-1	TGTGCCAGCTCACCACAGCGGGAGGGTGAAGCTTTCTTT	CASSPQREGEAFF
TRBV6-5	.	TRBD1	TRBJ1-2	TGTGCCAGCAGTTCTCCAGGGACAGGGATCTATGGCTACACCTTC	CASSSPGTGIYGYTF
TRBV29-1	.	TRBD1	TRBJ1-2	TGCAGCGTTGAAAGGCAGGGGGCGAGCTACACCTTC	CSVERQGASYTF
TRBV28	.	.	TRBJ2-5	TGTGCCAGCCGTAAACTCGCTTCAGGTGATAAAGAGACCCAGTACTTC	CASRKLASGDKETQYF
TRBV12-5	many	TRBD2	TRBJ2-3	TGTGCTAGTGGTCCGGGACTAGTGACCCCAGATACGCAGTATTTT	CASGPGLVTPDTQYF
TRBV4-2	.	.	TRBJ2-1	TGTGCCAGCAGCCGAACAGTTAGCTCCTACAATGAGCAGTTCTTC	CASSRTVSSYNEQFF
TRBV4-1	.	TRBD1	TRBJ1-1	TGCGCCAGCAGCCCGTACAGGGGCTCTGAAGCTTTCTTT	CASSPYRGSEAFF
TRBV11-2	.	TRBD1	TRBJ1-2	TGTGCCAGCAGTTTCACAGGGGACTATGGCTACACCTTC	CASSFTGDYGYTF
TRBV28	.	.	TRBJ1-2	TGTGCCAGCAGTTTATTATCAGGGGAGAAAGGTGGCTACACCTTC	CASSLLSGEKGGYTF
TRBV29-1	.	TRBD1	TRBJ1-1	TGCAGCGTTGAGCAGGGGGTAGGCACTGAAGCTTTCTTT	CSVEQGVGTEAFF
TRBV3-1/TRBV3-2	.	.	TRBJ1-2	TGTGCCAGCAGCACGACGGGGAGCTCTAACTATGGCTACACCTTC	CASSTTGSSNYGYTF
TRBV20-1	.	.	TRBJ2-2	TGCAGTGCTAGACAGATACCTTGGTTGTTTTTT	CSARQIPWLFF
TRBV12-2	.	.	TRBJ2-1	TGTGCAAGTCGCTTAGAGTGGGGAGCAGGGAGGGCCAGGAATGAGCAGTTCTTC	CASRLEWGAGRARNEQFF
TRBV11-2	few	TRBD1	TRBJ2-7	TGTGCCAGCAGCCAGGACAGGACCTCCTACGAGCAGTACTTC	CASSQDRTSYEQYF
TRBV3-1/TRBV3-2	.	TRBD2	TRBJ2-2	TGTGCCAGCAGCCAAGTTCTAGCGGGAACCGGGGAGCTGTTTTTT	CASSQVLAGTGELFF
TRBV9	.	TRBD2	TRBJ2-2	TGTGCCAGCAGCGTTGTTCCGAGCGGGACTAGCGGGAAAGAGGAGCTGTTTTTT	CASSVVPSGTSGKEELFF
TRBV6-5	.	.	TRBJ2-2	TGTGCCAGCATCGGGATGGGCACCGGGGAGCTGTTTTTT	CASIGMGTGELFF
TRBV7-9	.	.	TRBJ2-2	TGTGCCAGCAGTACAGAGTTAATAAACACCGGGGAGCTGTTTTTT	CASSTELINTGELFF
TRBV7-8	.	.	TRBJ2-5	TGTGCCAGCAGCTCAGGGGTAGAGGAGACCCAGTACTTC	CASSSGVEETQYF
TRBV28	.	.	TRBJ2-5	TGTGCCAGCAGTTCACAAGAGACCCAGTACTTC	CASSSQETQYF
TRBV11-3	.	TRBD2	TRBJ2-1	TGTGCCAGCAGCTTAGTGTTGGCGGGAGTGGAAAATGAGCAGTTCTTC	CASSLVLAGVENEQFF
TRBV20-1	.	.	TRBJ2-5	TGCAGTGCTAGTCCTAGCGCGGGTGAGACCCAGTACTTC	CSASPSAGETQYF
TRBV5-1	.	TRBD1	TRBJ1-2	TGCGCCAGCAGCGGTTTAGGGGGCGGTCAAGGCTATGGCTACACCTTC	CASSGLGGGQGYGYTF
TRBV28	few	.	TRBJ2-1	TGTGCCAGCGCTGGGTTCGGGAGTTCTAACAATGAGCAGTTCTTC	CASAGFGSSNNEQFF
TRBV2	.	.	TRBJ1-2	TGTGCCAGCAGTGAAAACCCCCCAGGGCACTATGGCTACACCTTC	CASSENPPGHYGYTF
TRBV9	.	TRBD2	TRBJ2-2	TGTGCCAGCAGCGGATTACTAGCGGGAGGGCCAGGTACCGGGGAGCTGTTTTTT	CASSGLLAGGPGTGELFF
TRBV28	few	TRBD1	TRBJ1-6	TGTGCCAGCAGTCCAGACAGGGAGGATTCACCCCTCCACTTT	CASSPDREDSPLHF
TRBV9	few	TRBD1	TRBJ2-7	TGTGCCAGCAGCGAACGGACAGGCTCCTTTACCTACGAGCAGTACTTC	CASSERTGSFTYEQYF
TRBV6-6	.	TRBD2	TRBJ2-7	TGTGCCAGCAGCCAGACTAGCGGGGGATCCTACGAGCAGTACTTC	CASSQTSGGSYEQYF
TRBV23-1	.	TRBD1	TRBJ1-6	TGCGCCACCAACGAATGGGACAGTTCGGGGAAGAACTCACCCCTCCACTTT	CATNEWDSSGKNSPLHF
TRBV28	.	.	TRBJ2-7	TGTGCCAGCAGTTTTGGCGGGGTTTCCTACGAGCAGTACTTC	CASSFGGVSYEQYF
TRBV5-1	once	TRBD2	TRBJ2-1	TGCGCCAGCAGCTTGGCCGGACTAGCGGCCGCCAATGAGCAGTTCTTC	CASSLAGLAAANEQFF
TRBV7-9	.	.	TRBJ2-7	TGTGCCAGCAGCCCAACAGGGGGGGGACACGAGCAGTACTTC	CASSPTGGGHEQYF
TRBV29-1	.	TRBD2	TRBJ2-3	TGCAGCGTTGGGGTAACCGGACTAGAAACAGATACGCAGTATTTT	CSVGVTGLETDTQYF
TRBV30	once	.	TRBJ2-7	TGTGCCTGGAGTGTACCCCAAGGGGGGGCCATCTACGAGCAGTACTTC	CAWSVPQGGAIYEQYF
TRBV18	.	TRBD2	TRBJ2-7	TGTGCCAGCTCACTCAGCGGGAATTACGAGCAGTACTTC	CASSLSGNYEQYF
TRBV13	.	.	TRBJ1-6	TGTGCCAGCAGCTTAGTTGGGAGCTTAAGCTCCTATAATTCACCCCTCCACTTT	CASSLVGSLSSYNSPLHF